This T cell receptor (beta chain) is drawn from a study of cytomegalovirus exposure and HLA in healthy donors. Study-level results: Researchers counted around 150 TCR beta chains as cytomegalovirus-associated. As a later analysis showed, several of the most significant clusters appeared to be linked to common viral pathogens. Owing to their indistinguishability, certain V segments, notably TRBV6-2 and TRBV6-3, were excluded. From TCR beta sequences, most subjects' HLA-A and HLA-B alleles were reportedly predicted accurately.

This CDR3 is 14 amino acids long. Germline CDR1 reads SGHTA; CDR2 reads FQGNSA. As concerns this clone: The antigen is undetermined.

PCR involved 60 Vbeta and 13 Jbeta primers. TCRdb keeps only in-frame clones here, not all; method: immunoSEQ multiplex PCR. Among 90,000 to 120,000 clones, roughly 75% were seen once, and the ten largest hold approximately 4.3%. This chain connects TRBV7-2 to TRBJ2-5, with a possible D match to TRBD2 (5 bases). The J call may be wrong; the DNA end is better matched by TRBJ2-7. The origin of this receptor is a young woman in good health and CMV-seropositive. The sequenced material came from PBMCs. The CDR3 loop reads CASSPLGVTYEQYF. Written as DNA, the CDR3 is TGTGCCAGCAGCCCCCTCGGGGTCACCTACGAGCAGTACTTC.